This T cell receptor (beta chain) was recovered during a study of cytomegalovirus exposure and HLA in healthy donors. V was trimmed by 2 bases and J by 1 base, leaving 8 bases between them. CDR1 and CDR2 (germline): MNHNS, SASEGT. The CDR3 runs 15 residues. The assay was immunoSEQ multiplex PCR, and TCRdb's table has in-frame clones only and misses some. The repertoire includes about 76,000 clones, roughly 94% of them detected once, and about 0.6% sits in the top ten. General observations from the study: The authors enumerated under 200 TCR beta chains as linked to cytomegalovirus.

Note on this clone: No antigen is known for it.

The sequenced sample consisted of PBMCs. The chain employs TRBV6-1 and TRBJ2-2; D is uncertain. The clonotype comes from a woman younger than 35 in good health and CMV-seronegative. The CDR3 region has the DNA TGTGCCAGCAGTGAATCACCTAAGAACACCGGGGAGCTGTTTTTT. It specifies CASSESPKNTGELFF.